This TCR beta chain was captured in a study of graft-versus-host responses after intestinal transplantation. Study-level background: Isolated intestinal, liver-intestinal, or multivisceral transplants had been given to the recipients. Findings and caveats of the study: Graft-versus-host to host-versus-graft clonal ratios in allografts were high in patients with graft-donor T cell macrochimerism. Detection of GvH clones occurred in recipient marrow, and some had their first appearance in ileum or blood. Early after transplant, HvG clones declined as circulating GvH clones peaked.

A word on this clone: The antigen remains unidentified.

Measured with immunoSEQ multiplex PCR; TCRdb has only the in-frame clones, and not every one. The data contain 77,000 or so clones, around 92% of them singletons. This CDR3 has 13 amino acids. After removal of 4 bases from V and 7 bases from J, the junction contained 6 bases not matched to a gene. This rearrangement joins TRBV5-3 to TRBJ1-1; 8 bases align to TRBD1. TRBV5-3 is marked as an open reading frame, function uncertain. The receptor comes from a human patient who received an intestinal transplant, so some T cells may come from the graft donor. The specimen was PBMCs, collected 98 days after intestinal transplantation. CDR3 nucleotides: TGTGCCAGAAGCCACCAGGGGGCATGTGAAGCTTTCTTT. It yields the protein CARSHQGACEAFF.